The T cell receptor (beta chain) under discussion was sequenced for a study of T cell clonality in common variable immunodeficiency. The CDR3 runs 16 residues. CDR1 LNHNV and CDR2 YYDKDF come from the germline V gene (reference sequence). The V gene lost 0 bases and the J gene lost 1 base, with 12 bases spanning the gap. This clone was recorded many times. From the germline J gene comes the end of the CDR3, since the read stops 3 residues before it. The assay was immunoSEQ multiplex PCR, and TCRdb's table has in-frame clones only and misses some. This record lists around 39,000 clones, none seen once only, and the top ten clones contain roughly 3.2%.

The sequenced material came from peripheral blood mononuclear cells. The rearrangement uses TRBV15 and TRBJ2-5; possible D gene TRBD2, 6 bases. The receptor comes from a person aged 18 to 70 in good health. The part of the CDR3 DNA that was read is TGTGCCACCAGCAGAGATCCCAGCGGGCTCCAAGAGACC. Translation: CATSRDPSGLQET. The whole CDR3 is CATSRDPSGLQETQYF.